These T cell receptor beta chains were read from a single sample in a study of cytotoxic CD8 clonotypes in ibrutinib-treated CLL. This table comes from immunoSEQ multiplex PCR, and its TCRdb copy is limited to in-frame clones, with some not included. The table lists approximately 70,000 clones, about nine tenths of them singletons. This specimen consisted of PBMCs, obtained after 12 months of ibrutinib treatment. The source is a human donor with chronic lymphocytic leukemia. Both conserved end residues are part of each CDR3. The D gene is left open where the match is weak. Where a row states a size, it is once, few, many or the class of an expanded clone; other rows omit it.

clone_size: -; d_call: -; v_call: TRBV10-3; j_call: TRBJ1-3; cdr3_aa: CAISEPFGGIGNTIYF; cdr3_nt: TGTGCCATCAGTGAGCCCTTTGGAGGTATCGGAAACACCATATATTTT
clone_size: -; d_call: -; v_call: TRBV27; j_call: TRBJ1-2; cdr3_aa: CASSPQEGIYYGYTF; cdr3_nt: TGTGCCAGCAGTCCCCAGGAGGGAATCTACTATGGCTACACCTTC
clone_size: -; d_call: TRBD1; v_call: TRBV5-1; j_call: TRBJ1-4; cdr3_aa: CASSVTGVGEKLFF; cdr3_nt: TGCGCCAGCAGCGTAACAGGGGTCGGCGAAAAACTGTTTTTT
clone_size: once; d_call: TRBD2; v_call: TRBV30; j_call: TRBJ2-5; cdr3_aa: CASGLAGVETQYF; cdr3_nt: TGTGCCAGCGGACTAGCGGGAGTAGAGACCCAGTACTTC
clone_size: -; d_call: -; v_call: TRBV21-1; j_call: TRBJ1-5; cdr3_aa: CASSSRFSINLNQPQHF; cdr3_nt: TGTGCCAGCAGCTCCCGGTTTTCCATCAACCTCAATCAGCCCCAGCATTTT
clone_size: few; d_call: TRBD1; v_call: TRBV19; j_call: TRBJ2-2; cdr3_aa: CASSIGQGIGELFF; cdr3_nt: TGTGCCAGTAGTATCGGACAGGGCATCGGGGAGCTGTTTTTT
clone_size: -; d_call: -; v_call: TRBV15; j_call: TRBJ1-1; cdr3_aa: CATSRESRVRTEAFF; cdr3_nt: TGTGCCACCAGCAGAGAATCCCGAGTTAGGACTGAAGCTTTCTTT
clone_size: -; d_call: TRBD2; v_call: TRBV18; j_call: TRBJ2-1; cdr3_aa: CASSPLLLAGGRNEQFF; cdr3_nt: TGTGCCAGCTCACCACTCTTACTAGCGGGAGGCAGGAATGAGCAGTTCTTC
clone_size: -; d_call: -; v_call: TRBV27; j_call: TRBJ1-1; cdr3_aa: CASSSWTENTEAFF; cdr3_nt: TGTGCCAGCAGTTCATGGACTGAAAACACTGAAGCTTTCTTT
clone_size: once; d_call: -; v_call: TRBV7-8; j_call: TRBJ1-6; cdr3_aa: CASSLAETRNSPLHF; cdr3_nt: TGTGCCAGCAGCTTAGCGGAAACGCGGAATTCACCCCTCCACTTT
clone_size: -; d_call: -; v_call: TRBV7-2; j_call: TRBJ1-1; cdr3_aa: CASSFFGGVADLGAFF; cdr3_nt: TGTGCCAGCAGCTTTTTCGGAGGGGTTGCTGACCTGGGGGCTTTCTTT
clone_size: -; d_call: TRBD1; v_call: TRBV14; j_call: TRBJ1-2; cdr3_aa: CASSQEQGANYGYTF; cdr3_nt: TGTGCCAGCAGCCAAGAACAGGGGGCAAACTATGGCTACACCTTC
clone_size: -; d_call: TRBD2; v_call: TRBV6-6; j_call: TRBJ2-3; cdr3_aa: CASSYPAGADTQYF; cdr3_nt: TGTGCCAGCAGTTACCCTGCGGGAGCAGATACGCAGTATTTT
clone_size: -; d_call: -; v_call: TRBV6-5; j_call: TRBJ1-1; cdr3_aa: CASSQGHFTEAFF; cdr3_nt: TGTGCCAGCAGTCAGGGACACTTCACTGAAGCTTTCTTT
clone_size: -; d_call: TRBD1; v_call: TRBV6-6; j_call: TRBJ1-2; cdr3_aa: CASSYSEGTANYGYTF; cdr3_nt: TGTGCCAGCAGTTACAGTGAGGGGACAGCTAACTATGGCTACACCTTC
clone_size: -; d_call: TRBD1; v_call: TRBV4-1; j_call: TRBJ1-4; cdr3_aa: CASSQAPSGTGHEKLFF; cdr3_nt: TGCGCCAGCAGCCAAGCCCCAAGTGGGACAGGGCATGAAAAACTGTTTTTT
clone_size: once; d_call: TRBD2; v_call: TRBV7-2; j_call: TRBJ2-1; cdr3_aa: CASSLVPPGGSSYNEQFF; cdr3_nt: TGTGCCAGCAGCTTAGTCCCTCCCGGCGGGAGCTCCTACAATGAGCAGTTCTTC
clone_size: -; d_call: -; v_call: TRBV7-9; j_call: TRBJ2-2; cdr3_aa: CASSLFLALAGELFF; cdr3_nt: TGTGCCAGCAGCTTATTCTTGGCGTTGGCCGGGGAGCTGTTTTTT
clone_size: -; d_call: TRBD2; v_call: TRBV11-2; j_call: TRBJ2-1; cdr3_aa: CASRDPGLAGVGEQFF; cdr3_nt: TGTGCCAGCAGGGATCCGGGACTAGCGGGAGTAGGTGAGCAGTTCTTC
clone_size: -; d_call: -; v_call: TRBV6-6; j_call: TRBJ1-5; cdr3_aa: CASTAGGTQPQHF; cdr3_nt: TGTGCCAGCACTGCGGGGGGCACACAGCCCCAGCATTTT
clone_size: -; d_call: -; v_call: TRBV28; j_call: TRBJ1-2; cdr3_aa: CASSLIQGAGGYTF; cdr3_nt: TGTGCCAGCAGTTTAATACAGGGAGCGGGCGGCTACACCTTC
clone_size: -; d_call: -; v_call: TRBV5-1; j_call: TRBJ2-1; cdr3_aa: CASSLWGLFNEQFF; cdr3_nt: TGCGCCAGCAGCTTGTGGGGTCTTTTCAATGAGCAGTTCTTC
clone_size: few; d_call: -; v_call: TRBV20-1; j_call: TRBJ1-1; cdr3_aa: CSASKVTEAFF; cdr3_nt: TGCAGTGCTAGTAAAGTGACTGAAGCTTTCTTT
clone_size: -; d_call: -; v_call: TRBV7-2; j_call: TRBJ1-4; cdr3_aa: CASRPTSTNEKLFF; cdr3_nt: TGTGCCAGCAGACCAACCTCAACTAATGAAAAACTGTTTTTT
clone_size: -; d_call: -; v_call: TRBV19; j_call: TRBJ1-5; cdr3_aa: CASSSWGYGSQPQHF; cdr3_nt: TGTGCCAGTAGTTCCTGGGGATACGGATCTCAGCCCCAGCATTTT
clone_size: -; d_call: -; v_call: TRBV5-5; j_call: TRBJ1-4; cdr3_aa: CASSFPTAGGYWEKLFF; cdr3_nt: TGTGCCAGCAGCTTTCCCACCGCCGGGGGTTATTGGGAAAAACTGTTTTTT
clone_size: -; d_call: -; v_call: TRBV11-3; j_call: TRBJ2-7; cdr3_aa: CASSHLDGASPYEQYF; cdr3_nt: TGTGCCAGCAGCCACTTAGACGGGGCTAGCCCCTACGAGCAGTACTTC
clone_size: -; d_call: TRBD2; v_call: TRBV29-1; j_call: TRBJ2-3; cdr3_aa: CSVAGLHTDTQYF; cdr3_nt: TGCAGCGTTGCGGGACTACACACAGATACGCAGTATTTT
clone_size: -; d_call: TRBD1; v_call: TRBV28; j_call: TRBJ1-1; cdr3_aa: CASSFTRTGGEAFF; cdr3_nt: TGTGCCAGCAGTTTTACTAGGACAGGGGGTGAAGCTTTCTTT
clone_size: -; d_call: -; v_call: TRBV5-1; j_call: TRBJ2-5; cdr3_aa: CASSLTRPEETQYF; cdr3_nt: TGCGCCAGCAGCTTGACTCGCCCTGAAGAGACCCAGTACTTC
clone_size: -; d_call: TRBD2; v_call: TRBV10-3; j_call: TRBJ2-4; cdr3_aa: CAISTGLAGGASGNIQYF; cdr3_nt: TGTGCCATCAGTACGGGACTAGCGGGAGGCGCTTCGGGAAACATTCAGTACTTC
clone_size: -; d_call: -; v_call: TRBV5-1; j_call: TRBJ1-4; cdr3_aa: CASSFGGTPEKLFF; cdr3_nt: TGCGCCAGCAGCTTCGGGGGGACTCCAGAAAAACTGTTTTTT
clone_size: -; d_call: -; v_call: TRBV27; j_call: TRBJ2-7; cdr3_aa: CASSLSGHYEQYF; cdr3_nt: TGTGCCAGCAGTTTATCGGGCCACTACGAGCAGTACTTC
clone_size: -; d_call: -; v_call: TRBV4-3; j_call: TRBJ2-5; cdr3_aa: CASSQDVGAGQETQYF; cdr3_nt: TGCGCCAGCAGCCAAGATGTAGGGGCTGGCCAAGAGACCCAGTACTTC
clone_size: -; d_call: -; v_call: TRBV9; j_call: TRBJ2-1; cdr3_aa: CASSVGWDNEQFF; cdr3_nt: TGTGCCAGCAGCGTAGGGTGGGACAATGAGCAGTTCTTC
clone_size: -; d_call: -; v_call: TRBV5-1; j_call: TRBJ1-2; cdr3_aa: CASSLDGGYGYTF; cdr3_nt: TGCGCCAGCAGCTTGGACGGAGGCTATGGCTACACCTTC
clone_size: -; d_call: -; v_call: TRBV6-5; j_call: TRBJ2-7; cdr3_aa: CASSPRPRGHYEQYF; cdr3_nt: TGTGCCAGCAGTCCCAGACCTAGGGGTCACTACGAGCAGTACTTC
clone_size: -; d_call: TRBD1; v_call: TRBV6-5; j_call: TRBJ2-1; cdr3_aa: CASSARQGGNEQFF; cdr3_nt: TGTGCCAGCAGTGCAAGACAGGGCGGCAATGAGCAGTTCTTC
clone_size: -; d_call: TRBD2; v_call: TRBV4-1; j_call: TRBJ2-3; cdr3_aa: CASTLLARRGTDTQYF; cdr3_nt: TGCGCCAGCACACTACTAGCGAGGAGGGGCACAGATACGCAGTATTTT
clone_size: -; d_call: -; v_call: TRBV15; j_call: TRBJ2-2; cdr3_aa: CATSRESGGGELFF; cdr3_nt: TGTGCCACCAGCAGAGAGTCGGGTGGTGGGGAGCTGTTTTTT
clone_size: -; d_call: -; v_call: TRBV7-9; j_call: TRBJ2-3; cdr3_aa: CASSPRQESTDTQYF; cdr3_nt: TGTGCCAGCAGCCCTCGACAGGAAAGCACAGATACGCAGTATTTT